This T cell receptor (beta chain) derives from a study of blood T cell repertoires in COVID-19. The data were produced by immunoSEQ multiplex PCR, yet TCRdb's version contains in-frame clones alone and is incomplete. The table has approximately 44,000 clones, just over 90% seen once. The receptor comes from a man aged 45-65 years with COVID-19, enrolled during active disease. Input material: peripheral blood.

DNA for the CDR3: TGTGCCAGCAGTTTATCTAGCGGGAGTGGGGGGGAGCTGTTTTTT. Translated: CASSLSSGSGGELFF. This chain links TRBV28 with TRBJ2-2; 10 nucleotides agree with TRBD2. V dropped 1 base and J dropped 8; count of bases not matched to a gene: 4. There are 15 residues in the CDR3. Per germline, CDR1 MDHEN and CDR2 SYDVKM.